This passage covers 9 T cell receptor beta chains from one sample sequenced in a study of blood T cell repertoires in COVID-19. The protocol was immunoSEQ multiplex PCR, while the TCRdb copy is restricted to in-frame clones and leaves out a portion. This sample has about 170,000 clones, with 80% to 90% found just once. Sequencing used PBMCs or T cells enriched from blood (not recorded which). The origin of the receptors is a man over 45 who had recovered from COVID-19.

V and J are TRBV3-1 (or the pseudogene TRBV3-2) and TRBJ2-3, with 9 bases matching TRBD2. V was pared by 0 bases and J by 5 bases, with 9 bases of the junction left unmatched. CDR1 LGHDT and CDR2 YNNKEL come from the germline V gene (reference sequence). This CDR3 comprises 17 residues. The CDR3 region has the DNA TGTGCCAGCAGCCAAGAAAGGCGGGGGGGCGGGCGAGATACGCAGTATTTT. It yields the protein CASSQERRGGGRDTQYF.

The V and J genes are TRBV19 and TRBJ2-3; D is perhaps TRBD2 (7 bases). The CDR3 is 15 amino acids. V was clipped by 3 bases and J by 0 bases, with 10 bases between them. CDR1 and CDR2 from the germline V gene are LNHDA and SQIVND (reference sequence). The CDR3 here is CASSMGGASTDTQYF. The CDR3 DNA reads TGTGCCAGTAGTATGGGGGGGGCTAGCACAGATACGCAGTATTTT. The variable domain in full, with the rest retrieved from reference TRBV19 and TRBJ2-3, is DGGITQSPKYLFRKEGQNVTLSCEQNLNHDAMYWYRQDPGQGLRLIYYSQIVNDFQKGDIAEGYSVSREKKESFPLTVTSAQKNPTAFYLCASSMGGASTDTQYFGPGTRLTVL.

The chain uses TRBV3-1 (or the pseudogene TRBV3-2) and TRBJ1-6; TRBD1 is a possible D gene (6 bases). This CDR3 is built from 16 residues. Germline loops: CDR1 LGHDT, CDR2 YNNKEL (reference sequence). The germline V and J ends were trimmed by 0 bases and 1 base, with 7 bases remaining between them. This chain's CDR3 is CASSQEGGSYNSPLHF. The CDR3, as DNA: TGTGCCAGCAGCCAAGAAGGGGGTTCCTATAATTCACCCCTCCACTTT.

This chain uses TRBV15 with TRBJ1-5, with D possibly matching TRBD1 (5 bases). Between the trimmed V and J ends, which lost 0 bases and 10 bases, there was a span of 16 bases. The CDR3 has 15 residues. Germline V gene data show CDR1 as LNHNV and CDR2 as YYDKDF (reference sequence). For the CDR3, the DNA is TGTGCCACCAGCAGAGAGGGGGGAGGGGTCGGTCCCCAGCATTTT. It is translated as CATSREGGGVGPQHF.

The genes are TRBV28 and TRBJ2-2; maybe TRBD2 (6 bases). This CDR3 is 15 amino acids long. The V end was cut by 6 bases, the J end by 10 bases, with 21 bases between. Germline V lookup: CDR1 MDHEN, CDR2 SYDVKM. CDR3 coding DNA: TGTGCCAGCAGGCGGGACGAATCTTATGCGGAGGAGCTGTTTTTT. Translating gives CASRRDESYAEELFF.

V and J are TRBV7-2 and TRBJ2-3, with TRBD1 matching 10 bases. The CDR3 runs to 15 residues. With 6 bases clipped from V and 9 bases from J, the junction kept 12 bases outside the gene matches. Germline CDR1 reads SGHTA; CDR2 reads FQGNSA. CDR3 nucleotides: TGTGCCAGCAGACCCGGGACAGGGGTGGCTGGGACGCAGTATTTT. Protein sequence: CASRPGTGVAGTQYF.

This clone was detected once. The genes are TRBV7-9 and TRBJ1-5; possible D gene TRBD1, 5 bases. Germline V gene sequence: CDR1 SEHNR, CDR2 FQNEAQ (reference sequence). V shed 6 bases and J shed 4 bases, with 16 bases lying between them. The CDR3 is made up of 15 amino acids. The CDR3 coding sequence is TGTGCCAGCAGTTCCGGGACCGGAGGGAATCAGCCCCAGCATTTT. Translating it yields CASSSGTGGNQPQHF. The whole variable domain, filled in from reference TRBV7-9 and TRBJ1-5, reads DTGVSQNPRHKITKRGQNVTFRCDPISEHNRLYWYRQTLGQGPEFLTYFQNEAQLEKSRLLSDRFSAERPKGSFSTLEIQRTEQGDSAMYLCASSSGTGGNQPQHFGDGTRLSIL.

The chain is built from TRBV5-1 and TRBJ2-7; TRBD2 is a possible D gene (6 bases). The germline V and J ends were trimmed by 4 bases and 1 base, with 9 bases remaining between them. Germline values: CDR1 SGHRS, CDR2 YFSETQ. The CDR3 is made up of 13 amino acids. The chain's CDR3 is CASSDGSSYEQYF. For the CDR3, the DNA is TGCGCCAGCAGCGACGGGAGTTCCTACGAGCAGTACTTC.

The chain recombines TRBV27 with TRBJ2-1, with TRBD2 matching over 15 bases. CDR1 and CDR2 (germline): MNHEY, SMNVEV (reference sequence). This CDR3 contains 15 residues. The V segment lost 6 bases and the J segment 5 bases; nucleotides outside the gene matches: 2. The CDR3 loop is CASRGTSGGHNEQFF. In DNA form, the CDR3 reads TGTGCCAGCAGGGGGACTAGCGGGGGGCACAATGAGCAGTTCTTC.